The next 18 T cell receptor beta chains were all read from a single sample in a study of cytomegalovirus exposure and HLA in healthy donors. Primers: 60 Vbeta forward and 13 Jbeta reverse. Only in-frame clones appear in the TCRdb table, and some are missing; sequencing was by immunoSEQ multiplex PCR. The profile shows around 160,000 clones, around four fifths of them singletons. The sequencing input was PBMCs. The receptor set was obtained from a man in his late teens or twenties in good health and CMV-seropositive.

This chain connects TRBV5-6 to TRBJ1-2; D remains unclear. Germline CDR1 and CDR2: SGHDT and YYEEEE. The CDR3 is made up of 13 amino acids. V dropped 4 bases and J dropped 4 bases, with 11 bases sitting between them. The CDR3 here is CASSQYTTYGYTF. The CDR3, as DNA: TGTGCCAGCAGCCAGTACACTACCTATGGCTACACCTTC.

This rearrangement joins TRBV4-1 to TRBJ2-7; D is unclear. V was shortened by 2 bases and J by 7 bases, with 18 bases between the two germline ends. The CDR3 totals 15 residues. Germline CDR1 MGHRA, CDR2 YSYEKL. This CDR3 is CASSQFTTPSEEQYF. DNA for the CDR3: TGCGCCAGCAGCCAATTCACGACTCCATCCGAGGAGCAGTACTTC.

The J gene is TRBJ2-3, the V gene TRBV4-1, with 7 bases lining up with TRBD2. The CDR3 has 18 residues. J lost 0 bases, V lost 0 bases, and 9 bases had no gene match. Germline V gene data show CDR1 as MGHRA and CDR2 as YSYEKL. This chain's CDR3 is CASSQDSGLAVSTDTQYF. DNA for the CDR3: TGCGCCAGCAGCCAAGATAGTGGGCTAGCGGTAAGCACAGATACGCAGTATTTT.

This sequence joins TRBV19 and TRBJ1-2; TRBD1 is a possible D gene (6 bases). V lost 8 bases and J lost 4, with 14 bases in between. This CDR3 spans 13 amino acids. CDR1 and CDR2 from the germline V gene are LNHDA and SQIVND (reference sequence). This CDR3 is CASQRDTIYGYTF. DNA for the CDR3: TGTGCCAGTCAGCGGGACACAATCTATGGCTACACCTTC. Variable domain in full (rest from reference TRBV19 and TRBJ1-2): DGGITQSPKYLFRKEGQNVTLSCEQNLNHDAMYWYRQDPGQGLRLIYYSQIVNDFQKGDIAEGYSVSREKKESFPLTVTSAQKNPTAFYLCASQRDTIYGYTFGSGTRLTVV.

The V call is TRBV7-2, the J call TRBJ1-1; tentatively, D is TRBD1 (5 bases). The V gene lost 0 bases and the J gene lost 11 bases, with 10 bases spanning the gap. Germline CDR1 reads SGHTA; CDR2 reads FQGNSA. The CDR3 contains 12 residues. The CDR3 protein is CASSLAFRAAFF. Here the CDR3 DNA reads TGTGCCAGCAGCTTAGCTTTCAGGGCGGCTTTCTTT.

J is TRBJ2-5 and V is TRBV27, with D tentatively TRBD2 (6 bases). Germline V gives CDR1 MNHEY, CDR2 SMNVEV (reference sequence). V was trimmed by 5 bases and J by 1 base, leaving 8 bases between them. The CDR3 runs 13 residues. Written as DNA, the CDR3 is TGTGCCAGCAGTCGGGACTTCCAAGAGACCCAGTACTTC. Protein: CASSRDFQETQYF.

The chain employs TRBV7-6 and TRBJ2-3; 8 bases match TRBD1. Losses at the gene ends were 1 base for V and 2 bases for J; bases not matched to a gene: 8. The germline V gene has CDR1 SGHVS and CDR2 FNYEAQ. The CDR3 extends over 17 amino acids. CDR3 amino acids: CASSLDRRQGNTDTQYF. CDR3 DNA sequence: TGTGCCAGCAGCTTAGATAGGAGACAGGGGAACACAGATACGCAGTATTTT.

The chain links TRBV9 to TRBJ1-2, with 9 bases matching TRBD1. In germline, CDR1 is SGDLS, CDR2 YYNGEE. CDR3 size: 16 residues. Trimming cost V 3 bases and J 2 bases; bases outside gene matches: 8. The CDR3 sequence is CASSEQTGGPNYGYTF. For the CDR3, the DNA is TGTGCCAGCAGCGAACAAACAGGGGGCCCCAACTATGGCTACACCTTC.

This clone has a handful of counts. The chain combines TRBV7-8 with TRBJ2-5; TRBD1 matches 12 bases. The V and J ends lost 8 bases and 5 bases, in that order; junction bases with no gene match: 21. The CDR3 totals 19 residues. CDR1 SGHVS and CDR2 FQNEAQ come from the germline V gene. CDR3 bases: TGTGCCAGCTTCAAAAGGGGGACAGGGGGCGCTGGTATTCCGGAGACCCAGTACTTC. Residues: CASFKRGTGGAGIPETQYF.

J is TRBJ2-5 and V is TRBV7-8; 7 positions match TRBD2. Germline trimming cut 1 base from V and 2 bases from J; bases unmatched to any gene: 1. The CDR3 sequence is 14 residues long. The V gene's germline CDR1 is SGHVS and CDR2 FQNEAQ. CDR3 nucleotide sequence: TGTGCCAGCAGCTTAGTGGGGGGGCAAGAGACCCAGTACTTC. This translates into CASSLVGGQETQYF.

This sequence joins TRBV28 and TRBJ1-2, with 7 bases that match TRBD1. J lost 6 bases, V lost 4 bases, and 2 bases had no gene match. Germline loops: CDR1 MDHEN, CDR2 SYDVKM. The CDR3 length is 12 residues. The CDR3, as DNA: TGTGCCAGCAGTTCAACAGGGGATGGCTACACCTTC. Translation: CASSSTGDGYTF.

The CDR3 bases are TGTGCCAGCAGTCGTCCCCGGTACGAGCAGTACTTC. Its protein is CASSRPRYEQYF. The chain couples TRBV6-1 to TRBJ2-7; D ambiguous. This CDR3 contains 12 residues. The germline V gene encodes CDR1 MNHNS and CDR2 SASEGT. Trimming pared 5 bases from V and 4 bases from J, leaving 9 bases between.

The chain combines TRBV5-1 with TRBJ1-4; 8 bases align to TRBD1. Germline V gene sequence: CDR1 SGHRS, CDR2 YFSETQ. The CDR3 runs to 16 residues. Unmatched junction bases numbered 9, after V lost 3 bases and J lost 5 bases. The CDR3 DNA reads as TGCGCCAGCAGCTCGAACCGGGGACAGGTGAATGAAAAACTGTTTTTT. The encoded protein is CASSSNRGQVNEKLFF.

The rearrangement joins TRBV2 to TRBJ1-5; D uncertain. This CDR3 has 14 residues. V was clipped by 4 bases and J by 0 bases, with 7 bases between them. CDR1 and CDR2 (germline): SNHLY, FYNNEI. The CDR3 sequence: CASSADYSNQPQHF. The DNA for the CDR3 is TGTGCCAGCAGTGCGGACTATAGCAATCAGCCCCAGCATTTT.

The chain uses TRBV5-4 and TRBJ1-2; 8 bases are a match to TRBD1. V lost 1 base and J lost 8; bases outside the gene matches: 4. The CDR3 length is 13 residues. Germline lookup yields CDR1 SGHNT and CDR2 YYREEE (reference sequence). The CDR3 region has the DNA TGTGCCAGCAGCTTGCGGACAGGGAAAGGCTACACCTTC. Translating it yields CASSLRTGKGYTF.

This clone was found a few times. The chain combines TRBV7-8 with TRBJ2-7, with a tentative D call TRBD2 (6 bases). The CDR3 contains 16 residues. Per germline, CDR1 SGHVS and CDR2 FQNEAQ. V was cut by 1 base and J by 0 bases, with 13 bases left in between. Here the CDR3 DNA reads TGTGCCAGCAGCTTAGAGGCGGGGCAGAGCTCCTACGAGCAGTACTTC. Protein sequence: CASSLEAGQSSYEQYF.

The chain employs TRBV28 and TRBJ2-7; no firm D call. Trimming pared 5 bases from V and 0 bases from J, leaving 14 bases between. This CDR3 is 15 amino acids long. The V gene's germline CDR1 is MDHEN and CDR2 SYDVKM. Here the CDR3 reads CASSRLQEFSYEQYF. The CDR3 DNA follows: TGTGCCAGCAGTCGCCTCCAGGAATTCTCCTACGAGCAGTACTTC.

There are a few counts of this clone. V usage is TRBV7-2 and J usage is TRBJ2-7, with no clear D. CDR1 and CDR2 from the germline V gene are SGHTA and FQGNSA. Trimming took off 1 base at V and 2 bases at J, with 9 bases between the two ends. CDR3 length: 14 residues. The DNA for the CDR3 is TGTGCCAGCAGCTTAGAACCGTCAGCCTACGAGCAGTACTTC. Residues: CASSLEPSAYEQYF.